This note documents a single TCR beta chain sequence. Germline V CDR1 and CDR2: SGHTS, YDEGEE. This CDR3 is 15 amino acids long. Trimming left V 0 bases short and J 1 base short, with 5 bases between. The sample comes from a study of blood T cell repertoires in COVID-19. Assay used: immunoSEQ multiplex PCR; TCRdb lists only in-frame clones, some missing. The sample includes approximately 53,000 clones, approximately 88% of them seen just once. The rearrangement uses TRBV5-8 and TRBJ1-6; D not certain. Sequencing was carried out using peripheral blood. The clonotype comes from a human donor in a cohort sampled during active COVID-19. The CDR3 nucleotides are TGTGCCAGCAGCTTGGACAGTTCCTATAATTCACCCCTCCACTTT. It is translated as CASSLDSSYNSPLHF.